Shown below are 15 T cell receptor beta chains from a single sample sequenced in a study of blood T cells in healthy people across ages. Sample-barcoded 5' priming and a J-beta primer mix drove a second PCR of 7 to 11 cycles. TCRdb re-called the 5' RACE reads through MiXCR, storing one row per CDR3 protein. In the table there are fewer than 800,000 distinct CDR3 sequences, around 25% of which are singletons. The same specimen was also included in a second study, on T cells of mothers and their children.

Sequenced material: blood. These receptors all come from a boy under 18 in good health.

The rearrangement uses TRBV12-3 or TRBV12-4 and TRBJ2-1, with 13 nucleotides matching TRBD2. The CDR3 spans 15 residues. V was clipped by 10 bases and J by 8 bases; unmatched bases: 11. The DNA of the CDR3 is TGTGCCAACACGAGACTAGCGGGAGGTAACGATGAGCAGTTCTTC. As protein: CANTRLAGGNDEQFF.

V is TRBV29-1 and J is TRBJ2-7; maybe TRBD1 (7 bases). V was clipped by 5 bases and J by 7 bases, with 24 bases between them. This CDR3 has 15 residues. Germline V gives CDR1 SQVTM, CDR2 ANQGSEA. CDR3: CSVTSRQGGMWEQYF. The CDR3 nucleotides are TGCAGCGTTACTTCCCGACAGGGAGGAATGTGGGAGCAGTACTTC.

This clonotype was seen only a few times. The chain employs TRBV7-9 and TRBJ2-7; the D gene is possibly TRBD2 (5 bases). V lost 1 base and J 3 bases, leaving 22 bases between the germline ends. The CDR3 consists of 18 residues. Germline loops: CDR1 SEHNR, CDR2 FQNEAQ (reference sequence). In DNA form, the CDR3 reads TGTGCCAGCAGCTTAGTCGTCCGGCGGTCAGTGGCGGGCTACGAGCAGTACTTC. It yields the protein CASSLVVRRSVAGYEQYF.

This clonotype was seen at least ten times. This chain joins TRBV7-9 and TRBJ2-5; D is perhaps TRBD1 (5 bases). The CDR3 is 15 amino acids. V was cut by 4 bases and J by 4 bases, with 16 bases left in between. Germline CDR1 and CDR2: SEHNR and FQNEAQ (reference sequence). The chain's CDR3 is CASSSRTIRGETQYF. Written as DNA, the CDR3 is TGTGCCAGCAGCTCCCGGACAATCCGAGGAGAGACCCAGTACTTC.

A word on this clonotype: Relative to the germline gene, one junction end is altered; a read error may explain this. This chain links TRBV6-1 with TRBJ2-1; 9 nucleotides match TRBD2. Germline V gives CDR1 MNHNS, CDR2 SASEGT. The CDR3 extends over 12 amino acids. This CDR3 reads CASSAGTSLVQF. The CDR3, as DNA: TGTGCCAGCAGCGCAGGGACTAGCCTAGTTCAGTTC.

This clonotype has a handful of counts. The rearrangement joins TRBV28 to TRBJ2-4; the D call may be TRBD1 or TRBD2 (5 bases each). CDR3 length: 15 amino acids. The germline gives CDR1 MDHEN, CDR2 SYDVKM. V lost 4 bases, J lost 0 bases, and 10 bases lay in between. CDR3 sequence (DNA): TGTGCCAGCAGTTCCGGGACGATAGCCAAAAACATTCAGTACTTC. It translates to CASSSGTIAKNIQYF.

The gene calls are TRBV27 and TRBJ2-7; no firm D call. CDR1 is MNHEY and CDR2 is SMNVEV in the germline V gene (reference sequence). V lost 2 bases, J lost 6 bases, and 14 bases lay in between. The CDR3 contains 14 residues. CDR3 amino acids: CASSLTALLGEQYF. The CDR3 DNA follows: TGTGCCAGCAGTTTAACAGCACTCCTCGGCGAGCAGTACTTC.

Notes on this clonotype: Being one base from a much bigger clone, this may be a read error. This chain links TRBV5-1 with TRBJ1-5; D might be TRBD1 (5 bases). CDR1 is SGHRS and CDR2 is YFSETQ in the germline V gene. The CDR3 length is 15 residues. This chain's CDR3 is CPSSRDGAVNQPQHF. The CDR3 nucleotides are TGCCCCAGCAGCCGGGACGGTGCGGTGAATCAGCCCCAGCATTTT.

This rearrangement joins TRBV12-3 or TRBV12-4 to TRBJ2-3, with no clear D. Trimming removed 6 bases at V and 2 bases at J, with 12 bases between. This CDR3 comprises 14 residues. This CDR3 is CASSIVPNTDTQYF. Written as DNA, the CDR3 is TGTGCCAGCAGCATTGTCCCTAACACAGATACGCAGTATTTT.

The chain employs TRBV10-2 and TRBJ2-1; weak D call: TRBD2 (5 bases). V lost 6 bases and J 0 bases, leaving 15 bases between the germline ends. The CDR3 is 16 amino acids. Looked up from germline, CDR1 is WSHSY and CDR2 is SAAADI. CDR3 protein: CASSDLEGGSYNEQFF. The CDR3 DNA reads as TGCGCCAGCAGCGACCTAGAGGGTGGCTCCTACAATGAGCAGTTCTTC.

CDR3 residues: CASSLGGGYGQPQHF. The CDR3 DNA follows: TGTGCCAGCAGTTTAGGGGGAGGGTACGGTCAGCCCCAGCATTTT. This chain connects TRBV28 to TRBJ1-5, with D maybe TRBD1 (5 bases). Between the trimmed V and J ends, which lost 2 bases and 6 bases, there was a span of 14 bases. The CDR3 extends over 15 amino acids. The germline V gene encodes CDR1 MDHEN and CDR2 SYDVKM.

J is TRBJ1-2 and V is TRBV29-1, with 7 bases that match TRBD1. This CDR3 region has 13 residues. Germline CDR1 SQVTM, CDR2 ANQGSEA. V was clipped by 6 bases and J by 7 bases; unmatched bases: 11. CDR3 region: CSVPSDRVGGYTF. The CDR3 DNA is TGCAGCGTCCCCTCCGACAGGGTGGGTGGCTACACCTTC. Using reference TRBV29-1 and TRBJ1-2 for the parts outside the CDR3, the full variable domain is SAVISQKPSRDICQRGTSLTIQCQVDSQVTMMFWYRQQPGQSLTLIATANQGSEATYESGFVIDKFPISRPNLTFSTLTVSNMSPEDSSIYLCSVPSDRVGGYTFGSGTRLTVV.

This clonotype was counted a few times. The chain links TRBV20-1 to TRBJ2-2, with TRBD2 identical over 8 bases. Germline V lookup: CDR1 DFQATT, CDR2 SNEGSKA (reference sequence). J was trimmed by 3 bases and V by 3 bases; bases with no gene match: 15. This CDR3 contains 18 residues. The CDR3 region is CSARGALTGGYDTGELFF. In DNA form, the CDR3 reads TGCAGTGCTAGGGGAGCATTGACGGGGGGGTACGACACCGGGGAGCTGTTTTTT.

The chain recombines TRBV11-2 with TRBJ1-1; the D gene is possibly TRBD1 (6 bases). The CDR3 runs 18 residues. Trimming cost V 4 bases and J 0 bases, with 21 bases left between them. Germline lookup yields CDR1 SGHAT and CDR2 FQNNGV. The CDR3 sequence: CASSSWQGIGVMNTEAFF. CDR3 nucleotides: TGTGCCAGCAGCTCGTGGCAGGGGATTGGGGTAATGAACACTGAAGCTTTCTTT.

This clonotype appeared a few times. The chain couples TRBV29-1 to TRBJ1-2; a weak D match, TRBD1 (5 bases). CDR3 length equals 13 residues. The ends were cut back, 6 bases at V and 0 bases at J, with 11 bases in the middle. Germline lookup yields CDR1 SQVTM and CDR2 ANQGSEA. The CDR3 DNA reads TGCAGCGTGATCGACAGAACTAACTATGGCTACACCTTC. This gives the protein CSVIDRTNYGYTF.